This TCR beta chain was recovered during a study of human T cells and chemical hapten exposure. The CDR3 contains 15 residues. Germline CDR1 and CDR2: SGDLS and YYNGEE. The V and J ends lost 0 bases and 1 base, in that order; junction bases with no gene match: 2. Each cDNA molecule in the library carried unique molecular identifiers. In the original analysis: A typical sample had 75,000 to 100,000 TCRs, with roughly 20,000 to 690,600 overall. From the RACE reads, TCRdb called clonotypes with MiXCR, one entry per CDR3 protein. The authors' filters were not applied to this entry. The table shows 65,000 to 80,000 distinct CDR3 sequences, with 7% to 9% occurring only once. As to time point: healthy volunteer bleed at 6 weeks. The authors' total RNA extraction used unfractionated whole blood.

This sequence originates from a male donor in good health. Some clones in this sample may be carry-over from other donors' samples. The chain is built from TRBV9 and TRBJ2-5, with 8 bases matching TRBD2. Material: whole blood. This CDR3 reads CASSVVAGGQETQYF. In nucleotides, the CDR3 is TGTGCCAGCAGCGTAGTGGCGGGGGGCCAAGAGACCCAGTACTTC.